One T cell receptor (beta chain) is described in this entry. What it recognizes is unknown. The junction and the germline gene differ at one end; a read error may be behind it. Isolation of CD4+ naive, central memory, regulatory and stem cell-like memory cells was achieved by sorting via CD45RO/CCR7/CD25/CD127/CD95/CD27. Purities over 98% were achieved in all sorted populations. Germline lookup yields CDR1 SGHDT and CDR2 YYEEEE. There are 14 residues in the CDR3. This sample was included in a study of beta chain features in type 1 diabetes. Reverse transcription of all isolated RNA meant that expressed TCRB transcripts were sequenced. Sequencing used immunoSEQ multiplex PCR; TCRdb keeps in-frame clones, though not all of them. There are a few hundred thousand clones in the sample; under 20% occur only once, and 0.08% to 0.095% lies in the top ten. Study outcomes and limitations: Shorter TCRB CDR3s, moderately but significantly so, marked every one of the four CD4+ subsets in Type 1 diabetes patients.

V gene TRBV5-6 combines with J gene TRBJ2-5; D may correspond to TRBD1 or TRBD2 (5 bases each). Sequencing was done on a sample of naive CD4+ T cells from blood. The TCR originated in a man in his thirties or forties with type 1 diabetes. As DNA, the CDR3 is TGTGCCAGCAGTTTGGGACGGATCGGAGAGACCCAGTACTTC. Encoded protein: CASSLGRIGETQYF.